What follows are 21 T cell receptor beta chains derived from one specimen sequenced in a study of blood T cell repertoires in COVID-19 (dated by TCRdb to about 2020). The library was made by the immunoSEQ multiplex PCR assay. This immuneACCESS table, as held by TCRdb, lists in-frame sequences with V and J called but not all clones. Of the missing ones, under half trace to an unresolved V gene in checked studies; the others have no known cause. In all, the sample holds more than 55,000 clones, and about four fifths of those were seen once. The ten largest clones take up 9.7% of the sample. The sequencing input was peripheral blood. Receptors originate from a woman aged 80 or over with acute or convalescent COVID-19.

In DNA form, the CDR3 reads TGTGCCAGCAGGAGGGACAGCTACGGGGAGCTGTTTTTT. Translating it yields CASRRDSYGELFF. The chain has TRBV6-4 and TRBJ2-2; 7 nucleotides agree with TRBD1. The CDR3 totals 13 residues. CDR1 is MRHNA, CDR2 SNTAGT, per germline. Losses at the gene ends were 6 bases for V and 7 bases for J; bases not matched to a gene: 5.

The chain couples TRBV5-4 to TRBJ2-7; 7 nucleotides match TRBD1. The germline V gene has CDR1 SGHNT and CDR2 YYREEE (reference sequence). The CDR3 runs 14 residues. With 4 bases clipped from V and 0 bases from J, the junction kept 4 bases outside the gene matches. Written as DNA, the CDR3 is TGTGCCAGCAGCCCGGGGACAGCCTCCTACGAGCAGTACTTC. It yields the protein CASSPGTASYEQYF. The full variable domain, its missing parts supplied by reference TRBV5-4 and TRBJ2-7, is ETGVTQSPTHLIKTRGQQVTLRCSSQSGHNTVSWYQQALGQGPQFIFQYYREEENGRGNFPPRFSGLQFPNYSSELNVNALELDDSALYLCASSPGTASYEQYFGPGTRLTVT.

The chain has TRBV11-2 and TRBJ2-1, with 7 bases identical to TRBD1. The CDR3 runs 14 residues. Per germline, CDR1 SGHAT and CDR2 FQNNGV. Trimming cost V 1 base and J 6 bases; bases outside gene matches: 3. The CDR3 protein is CASSLGDRVNEQFF. Here the CDR3 DNA reads TGTGCCAGCAGCTTAGGAGACAGGGTCAATGAGCAGTTCTTC. The full variable domain, in which reference TRBV11-2 and TRBJ2-1 provide the parts outside the CDR3, is EAGVAQSPRYKIIEKRQSVAFWCNPISGHATLYWYQQILGQGPKLLIQFQNNGVVDDSQLPKDRFSAERLKGVDSTLKIQPAKLEDSAVYLCASSLGDRVNEQFFGPGTRLTVL.

The V and J genes are TRBV4-1 and TRBJ1-3; a possible D gene is TRBD1 (6 bases). The CDR3 extends over 17 amino acids. Trimming left V 5 bases short and J 0 bases short, with 17 bases between. The germline V gene encodes CDR1 MGHRA and CDR2 YSYEKL. CDR3 DNA: TGCGCCAGCAGCTCAGGGGTCTCCTTTTACTCTGGAAACACCATATATTTT. Amino acid sequence: CASSSGVSFYSGNTIYF.

This clone was counted only a few times. V usage is TRBV25-1 and J usage is TRBJ2-5; D is ambiguous. Trimming cost V 4 bases and J 7 bases, with 10 bases left between them. This CDR3 comprises 12 residues. Germline CDR1 is MGHDK and CDR2 is SYGVNS. The CDR3 sequence is CASSGFFGTQYF. CDR3 coding DNA: TGTGCCAGCAGTGGGTTTTTCGGGACCCAGTACTTC.

This chain uses TRBV10-3 with TRBJ1-4; unclear D gene. The CDR3 has 16 amino acids. CDR1 and CDR2 (germline): ENHRY, SYGVKD. With 0 bases removed from V and 0 bases from J, the gap between germline ends came to 8 bases. The CDR3: CAISESGSATNEKLFF. For the CDR3, the DNA is TGTGCCATCAGTGAGTCCGGGTCAGCAACTAATGAAAAACTGTTTTTT.

The gene calls are TRBV9 and TRBJ2-5; TRBD2 aligns across 15 bases. CDR1 is SGDLS and CDR2 is YYNGEE in the germline V gene. V dropped 3 bases and J dropped 2; count of bases not matched to a gene: 8. The CDR3 is 18 residues long. CDR3 sequence (DNA): TGTGCCAGCAGCGGCGGAGGACTAGCGGGGGGGCCGCAAGAGACCCAGTACTTC. Residues: CASSGGGLAGGPQETQYF.

The rearrangement links TRBV15 to TRBJ2-2; D is undetermined. The CDR3 contains 13 residues. Germline CDR1 and CDR2: LNHNV and YYDKDF (reference sequence). Trimming cost V 5 bases and J 3 bases, with 7 bases left between them. The CDR3 region has the DNA TGTGCCACCAGCCACAGATACACCGGGGAGCTGTTTTTT. Amino acids: CATSHRYTGELFF.

V and J are TRBV7-9 and TRBJ2-7, with D perhaps matching TRBD2 (5 bases). The CDR3 is 16 residues long. The V end lost 7 bases, the J end lost 2 bases, and 21 bases lay between the germline ends. Per the germline V gene, CDR1 is SEHNR and CDR2 is FQNEAQ (reference sequence). The CDR3: CASTSGRGLDTYEQYF. CDR3 sequence (DNA): TGTGCCAGCACCTCCGGTCGCGGGCTGGATACCTACGAGCAGTACTTC.

The chain couples TRBV18 to TRBJ2-7, with 12 bases that match TRBD2. The CDR3 extends over 20 amino acids. V dropped 3 bases and J dropped 0; count of bases not matched to a gene: 15. CDR1 and CDR2 (germline): KGHSH, LQKENI. CDR3 in amino acids: CASSPLPATSGGLISYEQYF. Here the CDR3 DNA reads TGTGCCAGCTCACCTCTCCCGGCAACTAGCGGGGGGCTAATCTCCTACGAGCAGTACTTC. Full variable domain (outside the CDR3, taken from reference TRBV18 and TRBJ2-7): NAGVMQNPRHLVRRRGQEARLRCSPMKGHSHVYWYRQLPEEGLKFMVYLQKENIIDESGMPKERFSAEFPKEGPSILRIQQVVRGDSAAYFCASSPLPATSGGLISYEQYFGPGTRLTVT.

This chain connects TRBV19 to TRBJ2-3, with no clear D. CDR1 and CDR2 from the germline V gene are LNHDA and SQIVND (reference sequence). With 4 bases removed from V and 0 bases from J, the gap between germline ends came to 14 bases. The CDR3 has 16 amino acids. CDR3 region: CASSTRLSFSTDTQYF. In DNA form, the CDR3 reads TGTGCCAGTAGTACTAGGCTGAGCTTTAGCACAGATACGCAGTATTTT.

This sequence joins TRBV6-5 and TRBJ1-1; D ambiguous. The germline V gene encodes CDR1 MNHEY and CDR2 SVGAGI. This CDR3 is 12 amino acids long. The V gene lost 6 bases and the J gene lost 6 bases, with 11 bases spanning the gap. CDR3 sequence reads: CASRSAGSEAFF. CDR3 DNA sequence: TGTGCCAGCAGGTCCGCGGGGTCTGAAGCTTTCTTT.

The V call is TRBV6-5, the J call TRBJ1-2; D is undetermined. This CDR3 comprises 14 residues. V lost 3 bases and J lost 4, with 12 bases in between. CDR1 is MNHEY, CDR2 SVGAGI, per germline. The CDR3 coding sequence is TGTGCCAGCAGTTATAGGTGGGCAGGCTATGGCTACACCTTC. Translated, it gives CASSYRWAGYGYTF.

CDR3 nucleotide sequence: TGTGCCAGCAGTGAAGGGACAGCGAACACCGGGGAGCTGTTTTTT. This translates into CASSEGTANTGELFF. V and J are TRBV25-1 and TRBJ2-2, with 7 positions matching TRBD1. Looked up from germline, CDR1 is MGHDK and CDR2 is SYGVNS. The CDR3 has 15 amino acids. J gave up 0 bases and V 2 bases, and 0 bases lay outside the gene matches.

DNA of the CDR3: TGTGCCAGCAGCTTGGTGGAGAATCAGCCCCAGCATTTT. Translating gives CASSLVENQPQHF. The chain links TRBV5-5 to TRBJ1-5; no firm D call. Trimming took off 0 bases at V and 4 bases at J, with 5 bases between the two ends. The CDR3 consists of 13 residues. Germline V gene sequence: CDR1 SGHKS, CDR2 YYEKEE (reference sequence).

The chain carries TRBV18 and TRBJ1-1; no clear D. CDR3 length: 14 residues. V lost 3 bases to trimming and J lost 1 base, with 9 bases between them. Germline V gene data show CDR1 as KGHSH and CDR2 as LQKENI. CDR3: CASSPAEENTEAFF. DNA of the CDR3: TGTGCCAGCTCACCGGCAGAAGAGAACACTGAAGCTTTCTTT.

This clone was picked up a small number of times. The J gene is TRBJ1-2, the V gene TRBV5-6; no clear D. Germline lookup yields CDR1 SGHDT and CDR2 YYEEEE. This CDR3 contains 11 residues. V was clipped by 2 bases and J by 6 bases, with 5 bases between them. CDR3 residues: CASSFLDGYTF. The CDR3 DNA sequence: TGTGCCAGCAGCTTCCTTGATGGCTACACCTTC.

The V call is TRBV18, the J call TRBJ2-7, with unresolved D. This CDR3 comprises 13 residues. Trimming cost V 5 bases and J 4 bases, with 12 bases left between them. The germline gives CDR1 KGHSH, CDR2 LQKENI. DNA for the CDR3: TGTGCCAGCTCAATAGCCCCCCTTTACGAGCAGTACTTC. Translation gives CASSIAPLYEQYF.

The V gene is TRBV19, the J gene TRBJ1-2; no clear D gene. Trimming stripped 2 bases from V and 3 bases from J, with 16 bases between. Per germline, CDR1 LNHDA and CDR2 SQIVND (reference sequence). The CDR3 has 16 residues. The CDR3 sequence is CASSINFRGGDYGYTF. CDR3 bases: TGTGCCAGTAGTATAAATTTTCGGGGTGGCGACTATGGCTACACCTTC.

The chain employs TRBV30 and TRBJ2-4; 7 nucleotides align to TRBD2. This CDR3 has 13 amino acids. V dropped 0 bases and J dropped 8; count of bases not matched to a gene: 4. Germline CDR1 and CDR2: GTSNPN and SVGIG (reference sequence). The CDR3, as DNA: TGTGCCTGGAGTGTAAGGCTAGCGGACATTCAGTACTTC. Encoded protein: CAWSVRLADIQYF.

Only one count was recorded for this clone. The CDR3 here is CASSPRTSGGYEQYF. Written as DNA, the CDR3 is TGTGCCAGCAGCCCCAGGACTAGCGGGGGTTACGAGCAGTACTTC. The rearrangement joins TRBV4-2 to TRBJ2-7, with 13 bases aligning to TRBD2. CDR1 LGHNA and CDR2 YNFKEQ come from the germline V gene. CDR3 length: 15 residues. Trimming removed 4 bases from V and 4 bases from J; junction bases left unmatched: 4.